This T cell receptor (beta chain) was captured by sequencing in a study of cytomegalovirus exposure and HLA in healthy donors. A note on this clone: Its target is unknown. A read error may account for a junction end that differs from germline.

The CDR3 totals 14 residues. CDR1 SEHNR and CDR2 FQNEAQ come from the germline V gene (reference sequence). Use of 60 Vbeta and 13 Jbeta primers characterized the PCR. Measured with immunoSEQ multiplex PCR; TCRdb has only the in-frame clones, and not every one. Of some 120,000 clones listed, roughly 82% were seen once; the top ten hold roughly 12%. Broader study findings: An analysis was carried out later, and it reportedly showed fewer N-insertions in an Asian-associated ancestry cluster than the approximately 670-donor mean. There were some V segments, including TRBV6-2 and TRBV6-3, excluded as indistinguishable.

Healthy bone marrow donors made up the donor group. The source material was PBMCs. The chain links TRBV7-9 to TRBJ2-7, with 7 bases fitting TRBD1. This clonotype was sampled from a male donor in good health and CMV-seropositive. The CDR3 region is CASSRPGQSFEQYF. CDR3 bases: TGTGCCAGCAGCCGGCCGGGACAGTCCTTCGAGCAGTACTTC.